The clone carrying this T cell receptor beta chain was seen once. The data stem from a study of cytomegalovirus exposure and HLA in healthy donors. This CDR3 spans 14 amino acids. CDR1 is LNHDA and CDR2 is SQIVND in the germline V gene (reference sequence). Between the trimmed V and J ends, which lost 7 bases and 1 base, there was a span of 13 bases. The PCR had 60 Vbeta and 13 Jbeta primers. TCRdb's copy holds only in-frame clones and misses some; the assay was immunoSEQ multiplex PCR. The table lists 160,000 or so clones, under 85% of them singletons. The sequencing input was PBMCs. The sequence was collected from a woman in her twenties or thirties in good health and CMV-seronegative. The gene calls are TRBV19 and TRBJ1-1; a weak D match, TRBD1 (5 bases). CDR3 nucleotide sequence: TGTGCCAGTACCCTGTGGGGGGGGAACACTGAAGCTTTCTTT. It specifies CASTLWGGNTEAFF.